The clone carrying this T cell receptor (beta chain) was recorded many times. Its antigen is unidentified. TCRdb analysed the reads with MiXCR anew, one entry per CDR3 protein. This table holds 200,000 to 250,000 distinct CDR3 sequences, approximately 22% found once. The data stem from a study of T cell repertoires in cytomegalovirus infection. Overall study findings and caveats: Totalled public TCR beta family frequency picked out people who carried CMV plus the relevant HLA. The study found HLA-C-restricted CMV-specific TCR beta clonotypes dominating the ex vivo response.

V shed 3 bases and J 9 bases; nucleotides not matched to a gene: 6. This CDR3 spans 13 amino acids. The germline V gene has CDR1 SGHVS and CDR2 FQNEAQ. The chain links TRBV7-8 to TRBJ2-3; 7 bases map to TRBD1. The receptor was isolated from a human donor in good health (CMV status not recorded). Some clones in this sample may be carry-over from other donors' samples. Sequences were obtained from CD8+ T cells from PBMCs. The CDR3 region is CASSLGQKGTQYF. The CDR3, as DNA: TGTGCCAGCAGCTTGGGACAGAAGGGCACGCAGTATTTT. Using reference TRBV7-8 and TRBJ2-3 for the parts outside the CDR3, the full variable domain is GAGVSQSPRYKVAKRGQDVALRCDPISGHVSLFWYQQALGQGPEFLTYFQNEAQLDKSGLPSDRFFAERPEGSVSTLKIQRTQQEDSAVYLCASSLGQKGTQYFGPGTRLTVL.